This T cell receptor (beta chain) was sequenced in a study of blood T cell repertoires in COVID-19. Study in general: The analysed material was cDNA or gDNA that came from T cells, B-cell-depleted T cells, or PBMCs.

Authors' methods: For nucleated cells, counts were estimated from reference gene primer amplification. Sequencing was performed with immunoSEQ multiplex PCR; in TCRdb, only in-frame clones are kept and a portion is missing. V and J calls and clone size are copied from that table; D and trimming were computed from the DNA. This sample has 150,000 to 200,000 clones, with around 93% found just once. Seattle participants joined during active infection and were tracked over time. The CDR3 length is 13 residues. Germline assignment: CDR1 SGHRS and CDR2 YFSETQ. The V end was cut by 2 bases, the J end by 6 bases, with 10 bases between.

This rearrangement joins TRBV5-1 to TRBJ2-3; D is possibly TRBD1 (5 bases). The sequenced sample was peripheral blood. The source is a man aged 25 to 40 with COVID-19, enrolled during active disease. Here the CDR3 reads CASSFQGLDTQYF. DNA for the CDR3: TGCGCCAGCAGCTTTCAGGGATTGGATACGCAGTATTTT.